This T cell receptor beta chain was identified during a study of PD-L1 blockade in urothelial cancer. The CDR3 totals 17 residues. Trimming removed 0 bases from V and 6 bases from J; junction bases left unmatched: 11. Germline V CDR1 and CDR2: SGHVS, FQNEAQ. Time point of the sample: peripheral blood 6 weeks after treatment start. Each PCR reaction had synthetic TCR analog templates spiked into it. Libraries were prepared by immunoSEQ multiplex PCR; TCRdb keeps only in-frame clonotypes and omits some of them. The profile shows approximately 25,000 clones, around 82% of them singletons. The V and J genes are TRBV7-8 and TRBJ1-1; TRBD1 agrees at 9 bases. Sequenced here: PBMCs, sampled around atezolizumab (anti-PD-L1) treatment. This clonotype originated in a man between 65 and 80 years old with urothelial cancer. The CDR3 sequence: CASSLATGGRGGPEAFF. CDR3 bases: TGTGCCAGCAGCTTAGCAACAGGGGGCCGGGGGGGCCCTGAAGCTTTCTTT.